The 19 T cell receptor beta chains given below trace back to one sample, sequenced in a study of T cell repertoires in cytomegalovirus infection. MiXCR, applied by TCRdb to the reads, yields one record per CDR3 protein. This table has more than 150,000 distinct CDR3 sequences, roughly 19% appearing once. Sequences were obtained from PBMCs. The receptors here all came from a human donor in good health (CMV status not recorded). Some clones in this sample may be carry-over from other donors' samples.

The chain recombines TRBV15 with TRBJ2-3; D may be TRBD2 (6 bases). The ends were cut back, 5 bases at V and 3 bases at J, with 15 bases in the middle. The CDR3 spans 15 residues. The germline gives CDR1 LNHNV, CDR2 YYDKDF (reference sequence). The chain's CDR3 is CATSGASAYTDTQYF. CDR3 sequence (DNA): TGTGCCACCAGCGGGGCTAGCGCCTATACAGATACGCAGTATTTT.

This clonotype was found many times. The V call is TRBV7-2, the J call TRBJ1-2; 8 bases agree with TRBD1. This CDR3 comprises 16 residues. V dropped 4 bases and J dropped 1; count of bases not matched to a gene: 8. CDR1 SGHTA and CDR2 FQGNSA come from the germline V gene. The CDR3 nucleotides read TGTGCCAGCAGCTCGCGACAGGGGATGGTTAACTATGGCTACACCTTC. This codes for CASSSRQGMVNYGYTF.

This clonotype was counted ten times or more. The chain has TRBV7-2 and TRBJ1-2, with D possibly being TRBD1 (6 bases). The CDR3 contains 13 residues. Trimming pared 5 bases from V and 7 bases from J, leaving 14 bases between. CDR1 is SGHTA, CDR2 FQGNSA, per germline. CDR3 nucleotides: TGTGCCAGCAGCCAAACAGGGAGCGGTGGCTACACCTTC. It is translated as CASSQTGSGGYTF.

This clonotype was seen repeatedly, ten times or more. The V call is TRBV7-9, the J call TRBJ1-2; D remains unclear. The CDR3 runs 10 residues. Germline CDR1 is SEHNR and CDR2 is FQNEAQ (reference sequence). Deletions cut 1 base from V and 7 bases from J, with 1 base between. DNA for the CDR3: TGTGCCAGCAGCTTAGGTGGCTACACCTTC. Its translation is CASSLGGYTF.

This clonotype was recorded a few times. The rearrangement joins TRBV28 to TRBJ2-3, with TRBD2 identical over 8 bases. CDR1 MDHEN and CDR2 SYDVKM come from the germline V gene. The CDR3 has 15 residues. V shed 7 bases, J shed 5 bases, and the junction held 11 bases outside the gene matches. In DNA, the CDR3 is TGTGCCAGCATCATAGCGGGGACGAGTGGAGATACGCAGTATTTT. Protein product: CASIIAGTSGDTQYF.

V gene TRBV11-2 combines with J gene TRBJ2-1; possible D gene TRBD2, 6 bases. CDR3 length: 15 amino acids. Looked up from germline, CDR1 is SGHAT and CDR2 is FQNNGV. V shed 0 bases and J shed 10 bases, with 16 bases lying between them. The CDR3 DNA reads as TGTGCCAGCAGCTTAGATTTCGGGAGTCAGGGAGAGCAGTTCTTC. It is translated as CASSLDFGSQGEQFF.

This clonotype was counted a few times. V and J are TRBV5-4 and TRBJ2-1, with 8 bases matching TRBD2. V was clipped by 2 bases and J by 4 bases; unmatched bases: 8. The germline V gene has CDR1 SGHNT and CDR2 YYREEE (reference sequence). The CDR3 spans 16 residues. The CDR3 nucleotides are TGTGCCAGCAGCTTAGGCGGACGGGGGGGGTACAATGAGCAGTTCTTC. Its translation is CASSLGGRGGYNEQFF.

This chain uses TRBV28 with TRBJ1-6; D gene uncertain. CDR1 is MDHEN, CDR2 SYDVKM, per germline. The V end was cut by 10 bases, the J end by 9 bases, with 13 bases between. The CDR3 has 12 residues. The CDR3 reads CATESLASPLHF. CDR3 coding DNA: TGTGCCACGGAGAGCTTAGCTTCACCCCTCCACTTT.

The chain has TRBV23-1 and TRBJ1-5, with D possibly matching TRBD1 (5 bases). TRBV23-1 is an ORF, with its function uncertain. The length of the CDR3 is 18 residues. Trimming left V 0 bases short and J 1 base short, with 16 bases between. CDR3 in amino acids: CASSQSPPGRLSNQPQHF. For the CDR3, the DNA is TGCGCCAGCAGTCAATCTCCCCCGGGGCGGCTAAGCAATCAGCCCCAGCATTTT.

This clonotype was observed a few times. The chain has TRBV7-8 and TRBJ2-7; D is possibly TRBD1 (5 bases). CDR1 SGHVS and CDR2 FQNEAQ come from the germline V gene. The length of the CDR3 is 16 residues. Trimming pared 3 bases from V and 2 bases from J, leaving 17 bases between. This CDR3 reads CASSFLDDDSTYEQYF. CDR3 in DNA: TGTGCCAGCAGCTTTTTAGACGATGACAGTACCTACGAGCAGTACTTC.

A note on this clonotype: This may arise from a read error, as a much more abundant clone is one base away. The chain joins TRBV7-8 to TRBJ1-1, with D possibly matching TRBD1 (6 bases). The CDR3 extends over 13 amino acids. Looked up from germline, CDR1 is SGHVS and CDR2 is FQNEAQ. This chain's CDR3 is CASSLGQGLGASF. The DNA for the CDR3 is TGTGCCAGCAGCTTAGGTCAGGGGCTGGGCGCTTCCTTT.

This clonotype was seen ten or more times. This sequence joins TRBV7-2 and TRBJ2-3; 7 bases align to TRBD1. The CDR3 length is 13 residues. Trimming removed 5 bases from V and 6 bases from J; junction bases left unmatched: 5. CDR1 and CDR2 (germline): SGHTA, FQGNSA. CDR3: CASSLQGQDTQYF. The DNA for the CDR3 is TGTGCCAGCAGCCTACAGGGGCAGGATACGCAGTATTTT.

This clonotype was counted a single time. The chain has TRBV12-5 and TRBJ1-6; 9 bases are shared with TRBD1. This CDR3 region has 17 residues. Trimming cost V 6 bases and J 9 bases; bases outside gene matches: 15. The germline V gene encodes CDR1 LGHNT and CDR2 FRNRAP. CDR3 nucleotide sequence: TGTGCTAGTGGCAACCCTTATCCGGGACAGGGAACTTCACCCCTCCACTTT. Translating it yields CASGNPYPGQGTSPLHF.

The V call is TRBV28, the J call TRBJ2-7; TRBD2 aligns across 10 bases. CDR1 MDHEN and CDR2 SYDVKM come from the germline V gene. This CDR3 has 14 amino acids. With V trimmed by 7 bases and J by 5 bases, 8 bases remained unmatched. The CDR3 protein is CASNRQLAGHEQYF. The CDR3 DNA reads TGTGCCAGCAACAGGCAACTAGCGGGACACGAGCAGTACTTC.

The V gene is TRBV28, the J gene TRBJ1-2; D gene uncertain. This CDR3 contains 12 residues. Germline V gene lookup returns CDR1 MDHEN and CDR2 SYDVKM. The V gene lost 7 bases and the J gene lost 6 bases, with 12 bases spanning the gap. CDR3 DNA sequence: TGTGCCAGCACCGACCCAGGACATGGCTACACCTTC. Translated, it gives CASTDPGHGYTF.

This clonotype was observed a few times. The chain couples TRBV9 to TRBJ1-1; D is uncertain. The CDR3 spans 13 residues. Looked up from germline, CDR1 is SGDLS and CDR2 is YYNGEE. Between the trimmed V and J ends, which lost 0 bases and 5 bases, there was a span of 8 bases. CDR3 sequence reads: CASSVDRRTEAFF. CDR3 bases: TGTGCCAGCAGCGTAGATCGGAGGACTGAAGCTTTCTTT.

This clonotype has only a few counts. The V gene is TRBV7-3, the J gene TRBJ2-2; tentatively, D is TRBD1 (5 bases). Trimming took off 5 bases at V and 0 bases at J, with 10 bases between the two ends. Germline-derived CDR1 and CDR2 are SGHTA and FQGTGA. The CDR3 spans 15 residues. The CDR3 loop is CASSVRQPNTGELFF. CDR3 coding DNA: TGTGCCAGCAGCGTTAGACAGCCGAACACCGGGGAGCTGTTTTTT.

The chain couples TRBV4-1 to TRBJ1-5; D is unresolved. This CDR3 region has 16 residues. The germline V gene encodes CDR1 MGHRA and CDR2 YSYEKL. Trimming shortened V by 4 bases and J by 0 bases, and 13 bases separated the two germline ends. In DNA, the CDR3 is TGCGCCAGCAGCCTCAGACCCCCGGATAGCAATCAGCCCCAGCATTTT. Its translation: CASSLRPPDSNQPQHF.

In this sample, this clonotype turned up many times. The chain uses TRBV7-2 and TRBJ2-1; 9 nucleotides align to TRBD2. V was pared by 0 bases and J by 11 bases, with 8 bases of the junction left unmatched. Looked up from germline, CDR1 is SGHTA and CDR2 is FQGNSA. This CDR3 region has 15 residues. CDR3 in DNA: TGTGCCAGCAGCTTAGCGCCCCTAGCGGGAAGGCAGCAGTTCTTC. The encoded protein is CASSLAPLAGRQQFF.